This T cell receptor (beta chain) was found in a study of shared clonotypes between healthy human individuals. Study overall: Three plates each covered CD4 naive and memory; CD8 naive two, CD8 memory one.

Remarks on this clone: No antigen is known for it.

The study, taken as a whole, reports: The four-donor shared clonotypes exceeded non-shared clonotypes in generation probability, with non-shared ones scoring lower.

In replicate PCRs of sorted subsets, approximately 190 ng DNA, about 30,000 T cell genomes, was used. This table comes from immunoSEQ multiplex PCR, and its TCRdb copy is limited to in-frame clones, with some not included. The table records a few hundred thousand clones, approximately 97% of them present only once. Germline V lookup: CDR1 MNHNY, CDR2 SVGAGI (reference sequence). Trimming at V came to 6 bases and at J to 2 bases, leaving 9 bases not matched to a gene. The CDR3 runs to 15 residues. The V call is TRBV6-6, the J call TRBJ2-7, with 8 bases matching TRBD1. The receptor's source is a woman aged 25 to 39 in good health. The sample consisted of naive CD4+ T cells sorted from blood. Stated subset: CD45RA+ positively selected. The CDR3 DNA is TGTGCCAGCAGACAAGACCGGGACAGGCCCTACGAGCAGTACTTC. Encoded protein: CASRQDRDRPYEQYF.